This T cell receptor beta chain was observed in a study of T cells after posttransplantation cyclophosphamide. General study points: Donor CD8+ memory clones often dominated recipient blood repertoires at later times. Skin or GI-infiltrating T cells shared few TRB sequences with blood. Recipient CMV seropositivity and CMV reactivation strongly tracked TRB clonality.

Treatment was busulfan-fludarabine conditioning, a marrow graft, and cyclophosphamide on days +3 and +4. V dropped 1 base and J dropped 8 bases, with 8 bases sitting between them. This CDR3 spans 12 amino acids. Germline V gives CDR1 SEHNR, CDR2 FQNEAQ (reference sequence). Using immunoSEQ multiplex PCR, the repertoire was profiled, and TCRdb retains in-frame clones only, with some absent. The data hold 17,000 or so clones, with 60% to 80% observed a single time. A note on this clone: Its antigen is unidentified.

This rearrangement joins TRBV7-9 to TRBJ1-1; D perhaps matches TRBD1 (5 bases). This clonotype was sampled from a female patient aged 35-55 years who received an allogeneic stem cell transplant from a related donor, was CMV-positive, and had no GVHD. Some of the T cells may derive from the graft donor. This material consisted of CD8+ T cells sorted from PBMCs, taken approximately 2,000 days after a stem cell transplant with posttransplant cyclophosphamide. CDR3: CASSLDRIEAFF. CDR3 DNA sequence: TGTGCCAGCAGCTTAGACAGGATCGAAGCTTTCTTT.